The present TCR beta chain was sequenced within a study of CD8+ T cells in alopecia areata. Across the study: Patients given treatment had severity scored by the percentage of scalp area affected.

Reverse transcribed after extraction, RNA yielded cDNA as the sequencing template. Produced via immunoSEQ multiplex PCR; TCRdb's table is partial and in-frame only. Counted here are under 150,000 clones, 55% to 60% occurring once; the ten biggest clones make up 3% to 4%. The treatment here: oral pan-JAK inhibitor, 5-10 mg twice daily. CDR3 length: 15 residues. Germline CDR1 and CDR2: GTSNPN and SVGIG (reference sequence). With V trimmed by 1 base and J by 3 bases, 4 bases remained unmatched. This clone was seen a handful of times. Its antigen is unknown. Findings and caveats of the study: It was lesional scalp, especially alopecia totalis/universalis, that showed higher clonality than normal scalp. Within the top 100, expanded CD8+ clones significantly decreased with tofacitinib, as did scalp clonality.

This receptor was taken from a human donor with alopecia areata. Source: CD4+ T cells sorted from blood, taken at week 24, from a patient treated with tofacitinib. This rearrangement joins TRBV30 to TRBJ1-5; 9 bases are shared with TRBD1. The CDR3 sequence: CAWSEGTGLNQPQHF. The CDR3 DNA follows: TGTGCCTGGAGTGAGGGGACAGGGCTCAATCAGCCCCAGCATTTT.